The 21 T cell receptor beta chains given below trace back to one sample, sequenced in a study of cytomegalovirus exposure and HLA in healthy donors. PCR amplification relied on 60 Vbeta primers (plus 13 Jbeta primers). Measured with immunoSEQ multiplex PCR; TCRdb has only the in-frame clones, and not every one. The sample consists of about 180,000 clones, 84% of them appearing once. Specimen: PBMCs. The receptors were gathered from a boy between 2 and 10 years old in good health and CMV-seronegative.

The chain is built from TRBV4-1 and TRBJ1-2; TRBD1 matches at 8 bases. The V gene end was trimmed by 1 base and the J gene end by 7 bases; junction bases not matched to a gene: 8. In germline, CDR1 is MGHRA, CDR2 YSYEKL. The CDR3 spans 15 residues. The CDR3 DNA follows: TGCGCCAGCAGCCAAGGGGCCAGGGGGCCTAGTGGCTACACCTTC. It encodes CASSQGARGPSGYTF.

The chain recombines TRBV5-1 with TRBJ2-1; 12 bases fit TRBD2. Germline V gene data show CDR1 as SGHRS and CDR2 as YFSETQ. The length of the CDR3 is 14 residues. V was pared by 7 bases and J by 8 bases, with 7 bases of the junction left unmatched. This chain's CDR3 is CASSSGRVRDEQFF. CDR3 bases: TGCGCCAGCTCTAGCGGGAGGGTTAGAGATGAGCAGTTCTTC.

The chain joins TRBV28 to TRBJ1-1; D is uncertain. The CDR3 loop spans 12 amino acids. V was clipped by 6 bases and J by 5 bases, with 10 bases between them. Germline-derived CDR1 and CDR2 are MDHEN and SYDVKM. The CDR3 sequence is CASSRGRTEAFF. Written as DNA, the CDR3 is TGTGCCAGCAGCCGAGGGCGGACTGAAGCTTTCTTT.

V usage is TRBV9 and J usage is TRBJ2-4, with TRBD1 identical over 10 bases. Germline V lookup: CDR1 SGDLS, CDR2 YYNGEE. CDR3 size: 14 residues. The trim removed 4 bases at V and 5 bases at J, leaving 3 bases unmatched. The CDR3 bases are TGTGCCAGCAGCCCGACAGGGGGCGAAAACATTCAGTACTTC. Translated, it gives CASSPTGGENIQYF.

The rearrangement joins TRBV5-6 to TRBJ1-2, with 7 bases that match TRBD1. V lost 4 bases and J lost 1; bases outside the gene matches: 10. CDR3 length: 16 amino acids. Looked up from germline, CDR1 is SGHDT and CDR2 is YYEEEE. The CDR3 here is CASSVWDSLINYGYTF. In nucleotides, the CDR3 is TGTGCCAGCAGCGTATGGGACAGCCTAATTAACTATGGCTACACCTTC.

Comment on this clone: The germline gene is not matched at one end of the junction; a read error may be the cause. The CDR3 sequence: CASSPGVAF. The CDR3 nucleotides are TGTGCCAGCAGCCCCGGTGTTGCTTTC. V gene TRBV11-2 combines with J gene TRBJ2-6; D is uncertain. This CDR3 comprises 9 residues. In germline, CDR1 is SGHAT, CDR2 FQNNGV.

The V gene is TRBV7-2, the J gene TRBJ2-3, with 10 bases fitting TRBD2. The CDR3 extends over 14 amino acids. J lost 5 bases, V lost 8 bases, and 7 bases had no gene match. The germline gives CDR1 SGHTA, CDR2 FQGNSA. CDR3 loop: CASGLGTSEDTQYF. The CDR3 nucleotides are TGTGCCAGCGGCCTCGGGACTAGCGAAGATACGCAGTATTTT.

This rearrangement joins TRBV19 to TRBJ1-1; 7 nucleotides agree with TRBD1. Per germline, CDR1 LNHDA and CDR2 SQIVND (reference sequence). The CDR3 runs to 15 residues. Germline trimming cut 7 bases from V and 7 bases from J; bases unmatched to any gene: 15. The CDR3 region is CASTGTPTGAGEAFF. The CDR3 DNA reads TGTGCCAGTACCGGGACGCCAACAGGGGCGGGTGAAGCTTTCTTT. The complete variable domain, with remaining parts taken from reference TRBV19 and TRBJ1-1, reads DGGITQSPKYLFRKEGQNVTLSCEQNLNHDAMYWYRQDPGQGLRLIYYSQIVNDFQKGDIAEGYSVSREKKESFPLTVTSAQKNPTAFYLCASTGTPTGAGEAFFGQGTRLTVV.

The V gene is TRBV5-1, the J gene TRBJ2-1, with D perhaps TRBD2 (5 bases). The CDR3 has 16 residues. Trimming pared 1 base from V and 0 bases from J, leaving 11 bases between. CDR1 and CDR2 from the germline V gene are SGHRS and YFSETQ. CDR3 amino acids: CASSLSYGLSYNEQFF. The CDR3 DNA reads as TGCGCCAGCAGCTTGAGTTACGGACTCTCCTACAATGAGCAGTTCTTC.

The chain uses TRBV7-3 and TRBJ2-1, with D possibly being TRBD2 (5 bases). CDR1 is SGHTA, CDR2 FQGTGA, per germline. The CDR3 is 13 residues long. The V end lost 5 bases, the J end lost 7 bases, and 12 bases lay between the germline ends. CDR3 sequence reads: CASSVDFRNEQFF. The CDR3 nucleotides are TGTGCCAGCAGCGTGGACTTTCGAAATGAGCAGTTCTTC.

V and J are TRBV5-1 and TRBJ2-5; 8 bases align to TRBD2. The tail of the sequence fits TRBJ2-7 better, so the J call may be wrong. Germline V gene lookup returns CDR1 SGHRS and CDR2 YFSETQ. This CDR3 spans 14 amino acids. The CDR3 protein is CASSPTAGDYEQYF. DNA of the CDR3: TGCGCCAGCAGCCCCACAGCGGGGGACTACGAGCAGTACTTC.

The CDR3 loop reads CATSGDIQETQYF. The CDR3 DNA reads TGTGCCACTTCGGGGGATATCCAAGAGACCCAGTACTTC. The chain has TRBV10-3 and TRBJ2-5, with D perhaps TRBD2 (6 bases). The CDR3 is made up of 13 amino acids. CDR1 ENHRY and CDR2 SYGVKD come from the germline V gene. Trimming shortened V by 10 bases and J by 1 base, and 13 bases separated the two germline ends.

The count of this clone is one. This chain connects TRBV5-6 to TRBJ2-1, with 7 nucleotides matching TRBD1. V trimming: 7 bases; J trimming: 2 bases; junction bases outside the gene matches: 12. This CDR3 has 16 amino acids. CDR1 is SGHDT and CDR2 is YYEEEE in the germline V gene. CDR3 coding DNA: TGTGCCAGCTCTCGAACCGGGACAGAGACCTACAATGAGCAGTTCTTC. Residues: CASSRTGTETYNEQFF.

The V call is TRBV19, the J call TRBJ1-5; possibly TRBD1 for D (6 bases). The germline gives CDR1 LNHDA, CDR2 SQIVND (reference sequence). The CDR3 has 13 amino acids. V lost 4 bases to trimming and J lost 7 bases, with 11 bases between them. The CDR3, as DNA: TGTGCCAGTAGTAGACAGGCCGGGCAGCCCCAGCATTTT. It specifies CASSRQAGQPQHF. Variable domain in full (rest from reference TRBV19 and TRBJ1-5): DGGITQSPKYLFRKEGQNVTLSCEQNLNHDAMYWYRQDPGQGLRLIYYSQIVNDFQKGDIAEGYSVSREKKESFPLTVTSAQKNPTAFYLCASSRQAGQPQHFGDGTRLSIL.

This chain connects TRBV7-9 to TRBJ2-2, with a tentative D call TRBD2 (7 bases). CDR1 SEHNR and CDR2 FQNEAQ come from the germline V gene (reference sequence). V lost 3 bases to trimming and J lost 4 bases, with 18 bases between them. This CDR3 spans 17 amino acids. This CDR3 reads CASSFHRERDITGELFF. The CDR3 nucleotides are TGTGCCAGCAGCTTCCATCGGGAGCGGGACATCACCGGGGAGCTGTTTTTT.

This sequence joins TRBV21-1 and TRBJ2-3; whether TRBD2, the table's D call, matches the DNA was not checked. TRBV21-1 is noted as a pseudogene. The CDR3 consists of 20 residues. CDR3 in DNA: TGTGCCAGCAGCATCTGGACTAGCGGGAGGGCCGGTAGATGTGCAGATACGCAGTATTTT. It codes for CASSIWTSGRAGRCADTQYF.

The chain carries TRBV30 and TRBJ1-1, with TRBD1 as a possible D gene (6 bases). V lost 4 bases to trimming and J lost 11 bases, with 14 bases between them. The CDR3 spans 11 residues. Germline V gene data show CDR1 as GTSNPN and CDR2 as SVGIG (reference sequence). DNA for the CDR3: TGTGCCTGGATTGGGGGCAGGGGTGCTTTCTTT. Translated: CAWIGGRGAFF.

The J gene is TRBJ2-7, the V gene TRBV19; 9 nucleotides agree with TRBD2. The junction had 6 bases not matched to a gene; V was cut back by 3 bases and J by 0 bases. The CDR3 totals 16 residues. Germline V gene data show CDR1 as LNHDA and CDR2 as SQIVND (reference sequence). The DNA for the CDR3 is TGTGCCAGTAGTATTACGAGCGGGAGGAGCTCCTACGAGCAGTACTTC. Translating it yields CASSITSGRSSYEQYF.

The V gene is TRBV25-1, the J gene TRBJ2-7, with 13 bases lining up with TRBD2. CDR3 length: 13 amino acids. The germline V gene encodes CDR1 MGHDK and CDR2 SYGVNS. The V gene end was trimmed by 9 bases and the J gene end by 5 bases; junction bases not matched to a gene: 4. For the CDR3, the DNA is TGTGCCAGTCGACTAGCGGGAGGAGACGAGCAGTACTTC. This codes for CASRLAGGDEQYF.

The chain joins TRBV27 to TRBJ2-7, with D possibly TRBD2 on 7 matching bases. V gave up 4 bases and J gave up 6 bases, with 19 bases separating them. CDR3 size: 15 residues. In germline, CDR1 is MNHEY, CDR2 SMNVEV (reference sequence). As DNA, the CDR3 is TGTGCCAGCAGTTCCAGGGGAGGGCCCCGAACCGAGCAGTACTTC. As protein: CASSSRGGPRTEQYF.

This clone was picked up one time. The chain recombines TRBV28 with TRBJ2-7; 15 positions match TRBD2. Germline loops: CDR1 MDHEN, CDR2 SYDVKM. Trimming cost V 6 bases and J 10 bases; bases outside gene matches: 7. The CDR3 contains 14 residues. The CDR3 nucleotides are TGTGCCAGCAGGAGAGGGACTAGCGGGAGGACTCAGTACTTC. It encodes CASRRGTSGRTQYF.